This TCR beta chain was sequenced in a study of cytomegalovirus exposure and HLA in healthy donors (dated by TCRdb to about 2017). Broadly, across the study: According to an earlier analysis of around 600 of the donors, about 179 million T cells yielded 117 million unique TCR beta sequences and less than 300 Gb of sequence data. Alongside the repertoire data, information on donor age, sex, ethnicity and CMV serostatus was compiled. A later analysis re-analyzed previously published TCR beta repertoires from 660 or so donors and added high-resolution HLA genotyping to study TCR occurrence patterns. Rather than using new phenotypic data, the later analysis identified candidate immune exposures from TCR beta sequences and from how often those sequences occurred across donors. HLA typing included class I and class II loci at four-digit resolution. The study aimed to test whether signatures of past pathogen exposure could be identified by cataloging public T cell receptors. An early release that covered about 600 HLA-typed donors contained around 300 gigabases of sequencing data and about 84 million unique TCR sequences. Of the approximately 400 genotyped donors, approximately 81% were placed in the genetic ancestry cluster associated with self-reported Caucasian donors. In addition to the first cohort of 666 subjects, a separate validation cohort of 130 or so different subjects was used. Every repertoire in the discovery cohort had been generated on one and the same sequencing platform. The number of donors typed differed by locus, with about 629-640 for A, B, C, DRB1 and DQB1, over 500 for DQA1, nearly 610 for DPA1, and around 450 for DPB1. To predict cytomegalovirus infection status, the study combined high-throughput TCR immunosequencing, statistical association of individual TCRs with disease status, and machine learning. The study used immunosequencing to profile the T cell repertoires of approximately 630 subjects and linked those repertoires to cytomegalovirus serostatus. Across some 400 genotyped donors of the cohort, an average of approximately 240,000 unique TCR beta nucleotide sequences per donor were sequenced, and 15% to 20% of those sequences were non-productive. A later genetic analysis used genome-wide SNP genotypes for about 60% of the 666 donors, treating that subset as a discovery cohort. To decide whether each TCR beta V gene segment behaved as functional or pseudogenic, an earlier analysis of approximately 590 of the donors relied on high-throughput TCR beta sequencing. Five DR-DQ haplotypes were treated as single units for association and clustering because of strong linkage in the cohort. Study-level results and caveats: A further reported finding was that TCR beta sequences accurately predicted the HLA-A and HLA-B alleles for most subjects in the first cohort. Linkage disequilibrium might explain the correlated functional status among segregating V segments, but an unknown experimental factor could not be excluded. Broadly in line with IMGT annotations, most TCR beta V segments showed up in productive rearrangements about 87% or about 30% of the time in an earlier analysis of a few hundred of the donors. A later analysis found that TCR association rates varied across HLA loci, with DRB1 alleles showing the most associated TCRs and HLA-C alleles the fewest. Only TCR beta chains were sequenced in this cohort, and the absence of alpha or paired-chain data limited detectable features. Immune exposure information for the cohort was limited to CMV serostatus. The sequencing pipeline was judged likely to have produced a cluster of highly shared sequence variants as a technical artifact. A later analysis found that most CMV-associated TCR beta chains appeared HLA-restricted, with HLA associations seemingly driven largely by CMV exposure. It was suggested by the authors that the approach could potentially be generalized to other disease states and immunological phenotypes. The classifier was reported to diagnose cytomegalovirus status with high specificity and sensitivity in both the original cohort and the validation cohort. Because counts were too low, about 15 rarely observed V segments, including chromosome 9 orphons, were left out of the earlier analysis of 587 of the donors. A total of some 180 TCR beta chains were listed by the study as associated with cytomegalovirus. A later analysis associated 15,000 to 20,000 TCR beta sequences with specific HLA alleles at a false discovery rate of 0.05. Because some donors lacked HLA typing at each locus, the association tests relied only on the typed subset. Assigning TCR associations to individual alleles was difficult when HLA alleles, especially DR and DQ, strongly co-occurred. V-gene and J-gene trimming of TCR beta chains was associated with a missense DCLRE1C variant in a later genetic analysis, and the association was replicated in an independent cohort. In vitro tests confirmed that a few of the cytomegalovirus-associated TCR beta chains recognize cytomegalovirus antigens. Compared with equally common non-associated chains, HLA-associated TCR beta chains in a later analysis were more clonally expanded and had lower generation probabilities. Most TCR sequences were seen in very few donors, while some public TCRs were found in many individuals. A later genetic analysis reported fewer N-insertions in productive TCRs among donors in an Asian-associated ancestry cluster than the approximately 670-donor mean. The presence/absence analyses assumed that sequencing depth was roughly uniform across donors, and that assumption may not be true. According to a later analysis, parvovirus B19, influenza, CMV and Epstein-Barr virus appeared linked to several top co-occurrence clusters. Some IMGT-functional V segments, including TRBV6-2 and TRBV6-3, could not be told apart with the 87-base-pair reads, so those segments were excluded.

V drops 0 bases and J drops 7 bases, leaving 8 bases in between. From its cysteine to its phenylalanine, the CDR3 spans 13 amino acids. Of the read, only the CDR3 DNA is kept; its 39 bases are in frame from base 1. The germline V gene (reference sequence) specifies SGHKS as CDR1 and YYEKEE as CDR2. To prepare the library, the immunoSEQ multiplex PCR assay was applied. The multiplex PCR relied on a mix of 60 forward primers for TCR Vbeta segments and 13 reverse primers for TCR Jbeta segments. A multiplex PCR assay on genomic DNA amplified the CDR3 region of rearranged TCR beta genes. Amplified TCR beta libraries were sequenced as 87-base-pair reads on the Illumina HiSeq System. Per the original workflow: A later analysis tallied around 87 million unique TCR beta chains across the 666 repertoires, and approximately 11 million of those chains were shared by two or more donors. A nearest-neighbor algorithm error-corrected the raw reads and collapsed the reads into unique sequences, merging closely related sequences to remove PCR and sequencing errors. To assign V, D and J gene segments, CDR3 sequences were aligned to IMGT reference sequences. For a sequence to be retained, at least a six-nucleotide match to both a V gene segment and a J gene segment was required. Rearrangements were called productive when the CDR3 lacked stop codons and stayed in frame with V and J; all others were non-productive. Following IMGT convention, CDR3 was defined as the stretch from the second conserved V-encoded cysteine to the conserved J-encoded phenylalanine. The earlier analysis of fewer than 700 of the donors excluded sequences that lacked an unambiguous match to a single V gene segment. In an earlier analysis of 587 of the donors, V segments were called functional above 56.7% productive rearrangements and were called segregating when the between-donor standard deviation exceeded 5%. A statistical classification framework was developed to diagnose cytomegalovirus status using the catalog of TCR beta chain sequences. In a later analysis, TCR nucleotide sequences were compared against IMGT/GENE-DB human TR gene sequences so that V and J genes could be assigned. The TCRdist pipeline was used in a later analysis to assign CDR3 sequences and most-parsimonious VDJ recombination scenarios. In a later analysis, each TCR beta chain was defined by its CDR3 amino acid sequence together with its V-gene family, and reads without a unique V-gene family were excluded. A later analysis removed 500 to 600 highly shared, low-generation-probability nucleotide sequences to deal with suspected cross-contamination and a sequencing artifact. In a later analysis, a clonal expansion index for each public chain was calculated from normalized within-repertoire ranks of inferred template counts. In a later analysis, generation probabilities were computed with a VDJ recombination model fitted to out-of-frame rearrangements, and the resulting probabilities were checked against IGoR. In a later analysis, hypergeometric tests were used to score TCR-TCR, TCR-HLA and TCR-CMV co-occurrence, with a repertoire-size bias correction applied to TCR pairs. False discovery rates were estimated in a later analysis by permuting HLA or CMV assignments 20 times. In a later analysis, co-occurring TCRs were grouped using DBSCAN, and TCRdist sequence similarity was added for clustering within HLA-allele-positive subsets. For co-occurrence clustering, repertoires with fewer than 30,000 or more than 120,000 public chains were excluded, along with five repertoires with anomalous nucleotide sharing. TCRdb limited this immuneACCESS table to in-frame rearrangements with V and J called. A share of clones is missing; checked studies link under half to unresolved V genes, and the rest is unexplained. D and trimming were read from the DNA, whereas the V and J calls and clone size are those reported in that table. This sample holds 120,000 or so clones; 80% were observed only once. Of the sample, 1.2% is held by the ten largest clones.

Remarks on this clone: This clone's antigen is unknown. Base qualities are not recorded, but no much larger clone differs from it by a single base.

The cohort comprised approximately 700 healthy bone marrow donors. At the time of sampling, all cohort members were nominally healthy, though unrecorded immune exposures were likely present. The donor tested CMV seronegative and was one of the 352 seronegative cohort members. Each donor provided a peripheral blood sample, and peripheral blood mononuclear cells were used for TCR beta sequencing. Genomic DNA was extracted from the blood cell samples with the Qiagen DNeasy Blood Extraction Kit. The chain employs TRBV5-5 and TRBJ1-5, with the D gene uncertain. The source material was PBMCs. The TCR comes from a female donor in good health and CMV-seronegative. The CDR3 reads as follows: CASSLGGKQPQHF. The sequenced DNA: TGTGCCAGCAGCTTGGGAGGGAAACAGCCCCAGCATTTT.